This T cell receptor (beta chain) derives from a study of blood T cell repertoires in COVID-19. In the study overall: The origin of the acute and convalescent COVID-19 samples was the United States, Italy and Spain. PBMCs, B-cell-depleted T cells, or T cells provided the cDNA or gDNA that made up the material.

This CDR3 spans 15 amino acids. CDR1 and CDR2 (germline): SGDLS, YYNGEE. Unmatched junction bases numbered 7, after V lost 2 bases and J lost 3 bases. Methods used by the authors: Estimates of nucleated cell counts were drawn from the amplification of reference gene primers. The table came from immunoSEQ multiplex PCR; TCRdb's copy has only in-frame clones and leaves some out. From that table come the V and J calls and clone size; the DNA was used to work out D and trimming. The table lists 200,000 to 300,000 clones, around 90% of them singletons. The source is a human donor in a cohort sampled during active COVID-19. The sample was peripheral blood. The chain is built from TRBV9 and TRBJ2-5, with 7 nucleotides matching TRBD2. The CDR3 sequence: CASSVGGVLKETQYF. Written as DNA, the CDR3 is TGTGCCAGCAGCGTGGGAGGGGTTCTTAAAGAGACCCAGTACTTC.